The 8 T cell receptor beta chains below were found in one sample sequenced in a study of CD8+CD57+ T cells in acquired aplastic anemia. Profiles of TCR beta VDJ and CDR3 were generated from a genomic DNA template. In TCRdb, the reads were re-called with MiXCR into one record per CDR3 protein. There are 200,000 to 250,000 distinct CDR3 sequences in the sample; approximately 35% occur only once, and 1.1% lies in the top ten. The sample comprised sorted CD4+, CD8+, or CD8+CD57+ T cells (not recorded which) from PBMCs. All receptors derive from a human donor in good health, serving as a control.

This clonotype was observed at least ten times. The CDR3 loop reads CASSKTGYTEAFF. In DNA form, the CDR3 reads TGTGCCAGCAGTAAGACAGGGTACACTGAAGCTTTCTTT. V gene TRBV7-9 combines with J gene TRBJ1-1; TRBD1 matches 7 bases. From germline, CDR1 is SEHNR and CDR2 FQNEAQ (reference sequence). The V segment lost 6 bases and the J segment 3 bases; nucleotides outside the gene matches: 4. The CDR3 contains 13 residues.

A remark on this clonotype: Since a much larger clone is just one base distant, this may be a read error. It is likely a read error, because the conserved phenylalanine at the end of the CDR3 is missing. The CDR3 sequence is CASGLGFPGQPQHL. Here the CDR3 DNA reads TGTGCTAGTGGTTTGGGATTTCCGGGTCAGCCCCAGCATCTT. V and J are TRBV12-5 and TRBJ1-5; D unresolved. The length of the CDR3 is 14 residues. Per the germline V gene, CDR1 is LGHNT and CDR2 is FRNRAP. V gave up 1 base and J gave up 6 bases, with 10 bases separating them.

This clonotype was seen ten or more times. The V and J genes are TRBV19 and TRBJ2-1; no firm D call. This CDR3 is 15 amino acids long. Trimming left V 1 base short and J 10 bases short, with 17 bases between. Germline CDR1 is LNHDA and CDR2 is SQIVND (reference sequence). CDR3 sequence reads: CASSIAPGKGNEQFF. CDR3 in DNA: TGTGCCAGTAGTATAGCCCCTGGGAAGGGAAACGAGCAGTTCTTC.

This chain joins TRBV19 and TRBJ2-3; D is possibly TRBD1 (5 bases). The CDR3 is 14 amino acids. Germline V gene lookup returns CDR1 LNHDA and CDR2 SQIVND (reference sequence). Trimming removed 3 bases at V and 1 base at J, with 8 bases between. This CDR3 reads CASSIKTGTDTQYF. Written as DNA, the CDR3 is TGTGCCAGTAGTATTAAGACAGGCACAGATACGCAGTATTTT. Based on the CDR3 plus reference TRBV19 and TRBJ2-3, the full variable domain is DGGITQSPKYLFRKEGQNVTLSCEQNLNHDAMYWYRQDPGQGLRLIYYSQIVNDFQKGDIAEGYSVSREKKESFPLTVTSAQKNPTAFYLCASSIKTGTDTQYFGPGTRLTVL.

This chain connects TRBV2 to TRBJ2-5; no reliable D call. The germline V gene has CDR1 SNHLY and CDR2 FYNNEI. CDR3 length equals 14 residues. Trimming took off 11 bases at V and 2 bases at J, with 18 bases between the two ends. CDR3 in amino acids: CASRLTPTQETQYF. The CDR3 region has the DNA TGTGCCTCCCGACTGACACCAACTCAAGAGACCCAGTACTTC.

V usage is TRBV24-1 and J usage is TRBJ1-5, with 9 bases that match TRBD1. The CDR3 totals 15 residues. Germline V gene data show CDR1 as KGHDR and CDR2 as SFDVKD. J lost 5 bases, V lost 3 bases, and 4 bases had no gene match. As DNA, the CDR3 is TGTGCCACCAGTGATGCGGGACAGGGTCATCAGCCCCAGCATTTT. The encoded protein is CATSDAGQGHQPQHF.

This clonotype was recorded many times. CDR3 in DNA: TGTGCCAGCAGTGACTGGACAGGGGGAAGGTATGGCTACACCTTC. Amino acids: CASSDWTGGRYGYTF. This chain uses TRBV12-3 or TRBV12-4 with TRBJ1-2, with 10 bases aligning to TRBD1. CDR3 size: 15 residues. V lost 5 bases, J lost 5 bases, and 8 bases stayed unmatched.

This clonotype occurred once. CDR3 nucleotides: TGTGCCAGCTCACTCCTTGGACAGGGTCGCGCCAAAAACATTCAGTACTTC. Translated: CASSLLGQGRAKNIQYF. This chain connects TRBV25-1 to TRBJ2-4, with 8 positions matching TRBD1. The V gene end was trimmed by 8 bases and the J gene end by 1 base; junction bases not matched to a gene: 13. Germline V lookup: CDR1 MGHDK, CDR2 SYGVNS. This CDR3 contains 17 residues.